The clone carrying this T cell receptor (beta chain) has ten or more counts. Its antigen is not known. The CDR3 covers 16 residues. Trimming cost V 2 bases and J 2 bases; bases outside gene matches: 4. Germline V gene data show CDR1 as SGHAT and CDR2 as FQNNGV. This specimen comes from a study of prognosis after radiotherapy for stage I lung cancer. Study as a whole: Radiotherapy was followed by distant metastases in a handful of patients, which appeared at a median of approximately 7 months; 15 patients showed no significant progression.

The study, taken as a whole, reports: The question of whether the expanded TCR clones were tumor-specific was not determined.

Two-round multiplex PCR on genomic DNA was the method by which TCR beta CDR3 was amplified. Every TRBV and TRBJ gene had its own specific primer in first-round PCR. A single record per CDR3 protein comes from TCRdb applying MiXCR to the multiplex PCR reads. This table has 45,000 to 70,000 distinct CDR3 sequences, approximately 25% appearing once. This TCR came from a donor over 45 with non-small cell lung cancer. The V and J genes are TRBV11-2 and TRBJ2-2; 8 nucleotides line up with TRBD1. The sample consisted of PBMCs, taken before or after stereotactic body radiation therapy (not recorded which). The CDR3: CASSLRTGLNTGELFF. For the CDR3, the DNA is TGTGCCAGCAGCTTAAGGACAGGGCTCAACACCGGGGAGCTGTTTTTT.